These T cell receptor beta chains were read from a single sample in a study of long-term antiretroviral therapy in people with HIV. The protocol was immunoSEQ multiplex PCR, while the TCRdb copy is restricted to in-frame clones and leaves out a portion. Found here are tens of thousands of clones, roughly 85% of them singletons; the top ten hold roughly 8.6%. This material consisted of unsorted PBMCs, taken 0.4 years before starting antiretroviral therapy. Receptor source: a man younger than 35 with HIV. Both conserved end residues are part of each CDR3. The order of the fields is V gene, clone size, J gene, D gene, CDR3 protein, CDR3 DNA. A D gene is named only where the DNA matches it firmly. Some rows mark clone size as missing; the rest say once, few, many or name a class of expanded clone.

v_call: TRBV5-1; clone_size: once; j_call: TRBJ2-7; d_call: TRBD1; cdr3_aa: CASRESGTGLYEQYF; cdr3_nt: TGCGCCAGCAGGGAATCCGGGACAGGGCTCTACGAGCAGTACTTC
v_call: TRBV5-1; clone_size: .; j_call: TRBJ2-5; d_call: .; cdr3_aa: CASSFRGIPGETQYF; cdr3_nt: TGCGCCAGCAGCTTCAGGGGAATACCTGGGGAGACCCAGTACTTC
v_call: TRBV2; clone_size: .; j_call: TRBJ2-1; d_call: TRBD2; cdr3_aa: CASSEAAFSGRWYNEQFF; cdr3_nt: TGTGCCAGCAGTGAAGCGGCCTTTAGCGGGAGGTGGTACAATGAGCAGTTCTTC
v_call: TRBV7-9; clone_size: once; j_call: TRBJ1-1; d_call: TRBD1; cdr3_aa: CASSSGQGNTEAFF; cdr3_nt: TGTGCCAGCAGCTCGGGACAGGGGAACACTGAAGCTTTCTTT
v_call: TRBV5-6; clone_size: .; j_call: TRBJ2-5; d_call: .; cdr3_aa: CASSLGGSSGAYQETQYF; cdr3_nt: TGTGCCAGCAGCTTGGGGGGAAGTAGCGGAGCGTACCAAGAGACCCAGTACTTC
v_call: TRBV6-1; clone_size: .; j_call: TRBJ1-2; d_call: TRBD1; cdr3_aa: CASGQGAYGYTF; cdr3_nt: TGTGCCAGCGGACAGGGTGCCTATGGCTACACCTTC
v_call: TRBV29-1; clone_size: .; j_call: TRBJ1-1; d_call: .; cdr3_aa: CSAGGRMNTEAFF; cdr3_nt: TGCAGCGCGGGAGGAAGGATGAACACTGAAGCTTTCTTT
v_call: TRBV7-9; clone_size: .; j_call: TRBJ2-1; d_call: .; cdr3_aa: CASSPDYYNEQFF; cdr3_nt: TGTGCCAGCAGCCCCGACTACTACAATGAGCAGTTCTTC
v_call: TRBV4-2; clone_size: .; j_call: TRBJ2-3; d_call: TRBD1; cdr3_aa: CASSQGTGGADTQYF; cdr3_nt: TGTGCCAGCAGCCAAGGGACAGGGGGCGCAGATACGCAGTATTTT
v_call: TRBV5-4; clone_size: .; j_call: TRBJ2-5; d_call: TRBD2; cdr3_aa: CASSLVLAGSETQYF; cdr3_nt: TGTGCCAGCAGCTTGGTCCTAGCGGGATCAGAGACCCAGTACTTC
v_call: TRBV7-3; clone_size: .; j_call: TRBJ2-2; d_call: .; cdr3_aa: CASSLENTGELFF; cdr3_nt: TGTGCCAGCAGCTTGGAGAACACCGGGGAGCTGTTTTTT
v_call: TRBV27; clone_size: .; j_call: TRBJ1-1; d_call: .; cdr3_aa: CASSLKPRTDSNTEAFF; cdr3_nt: TGTGCCAGCAGTCTCAAACCGCGGACAGACTCGAACACTGAAGCTTTCTTT
v_call: TRBV7-7; clone_size: few; j_call: TRBJ2-7; d_call: TRBD1; cdr3_aa: CASSRGQGYEQYF; cdr3_nt: TGTGCTAGCAGCAGGGGACAGGGGTACGAGCAGTACTTC
v_call: TRBV7-2; clone_size: .; j_call: TRBJ2-5; d_call: .; cdr3_aa: CASSLGREQETQYF; cdr3_nt: TGTGCCAGCAGCTTAGGCAGGGAACAAGAGACCCAGTACTTC
v_call: TRBV19; clone_size: .; j_call: TRBJ2-6; d_call: .; cdr3_aa: CASVAPTGLSGANVLTF; cdr3_nt: TGTGCCAGTGTAGCCCCGACAGGACTCTCTGGGGCCAACGTCCTGACTTTC
v_call: TRBV6-1; clone_size: .; j_call: TRBJ2-3; d_call: .; cdr3_aa: CASRSTLIDTQYF; cdr3_nt: TGTGCCAGCAGGTCTACTTTGATAGATACGCAGTATTTT
v_call: TRBV4-1; clone_size: .; j_call: TRBJ1-4; d_call: .; cdr3_aa: CASSQEISEKLFF; cdr3_nt: TGCGCCAGCAGCCAAGAGATAAGTGAAAAACTGTTTTTT
v_call: TRBV2; clone_size: .; j_call: TRBJ1-2; d_call: .; cdr3_aa: CASSDGQPGRRTF; cdr3_nt: TGTGCCAGCAGTGATGGGCAGCCTGGCCGGCGCACCTTC
v_call: TRBV28; clone_size: .; j_call: TRBJ1-5; d_call: .; cdr3_aa: CASRQGSQPQHF; cdr3_nt: TGTGCCAGCAGGCAGGGTAGTCAGCCCCAGCATTTT
v_call: TRBV10-1; clone_size: few; j_call: TRBJ1-5; d_call: .; cdr3_aa: CASSEVGGGSRSQPQHF; cdr3_nt: TGCGCCAGCAGTGAGGTCGGTGGGGGGTCTCGGAGTCAGCCCCAGCATTTT
v_call: TRBV5-1; clone_size: .; j_call: TRBJ2-5; d_call: TRBD2; cdr3_aa: CASSLTSGDKETQYF; cdr3_nt: TGCGCCAGCAGCTTGACTAGCGGGGACAAAGAGACCCAGTACTTC
v_call: TRBV2; clone_size: once; j_call: TRBJ1-1; d_call: TRBD1; cdr3_aa: CASNRQGPNTEAFF; cdr3_nt: TGTGCCAGCAATAGACAGGGGCCGAACACTGAAGCTTTCTTT
v_call: TRBV6-4; clone_size: once; j_call: TRBJ2-3; d_call: .; cdr3_aa: CASSVSESPDTQYF; cdr3_nt: TGTGCCAGCAGTGTGTCAGAAAGTCCAGATACGCAGTATTTT
v_call: TRBV29-1; clone_size: once; j_call: TRBJ1-3; d_call: .; cdr3_aa: CSVHTGAVSGNTIYF; cdr3_nt: TGCAGCGTACACACGGGGGCAGTCTCTGGAAACACCATATATTTT
v_call: TRBV10-3; clone_size: .; j_call: TRBJ1-3; d_call: TRBD1; cdr3_aa: CAISEDRGPFSGNTIYF; cdr3_nt: TGTGCCATCAGTGAGGACAGGGGGCCTTTCTCTGGAAACACCATATATTTT
v_call: TRBV15; clone_size: .; j_call: TRBJ2-5; d_call: .; cdr3_aa: CATSSTSGGRPRQETQYF; cdr3_nt: TGTGCCACCAGCAGCACCTCTGGGGGGCGGCCCCGCCAAGAGACCCAGTACTTC
v_call: TRBV6-1; clone_size: once; j_call: TRBJ1-2; d_call: TRBD1; cdr3_aa: CASSVSGGTPYGYTF; cdr3_nt: TGTGCCAGCAGTGTATCAGGGGGTACTCCCTATGGCTACACCTTC
v_call: TRBV5-1; clone_size: .; j_call: TRBJ1-2; d_call: TRBD1; cdr3_aa: CASSIGQGAYHGYTF; cdr3_nt: TGCGCCAGCAGCATCGGACAGGGGGCGTATCATGGCTACACCTTC
v_call: TRBV10-3; clone_size: .; j_call: TRBJ2-3; d_call: TRBD2; cdr3_aa: CAISEWTSPDTQYF; cdr3_nt: TGTGCCATCAGTGAATGGACTAGCCCGGATACGCAGTATTTT
v_call: TRBV7-9; clone_size: .; j_call: TRBJ1-6; d_call: .; cdr3_aa: CASSSRTLSPLHF; cdr3_nt: TGTGCCAGCAGCTCTCGAACCTTATCACCCCTCCACTTT
v_call: TRBV7-2; clone_size: .; j_call: TRBJ2-7; d_call: .; cdr3_aa: CASSLSIRQAYEQYF; cdr3_nt: TGTGCCAGCAGCTTATCTATACGGCAAGCCTACGAGCAGTACTTC
v_call: TRBV29-1; clone_size: .; j_call: TRBJ2-3; d_call: .; cdr3_aa: CSVDWTDTQYF; cdr3_nt: TGCAGCGTTGACTGGACAGATACGCAGTATTTT
v_call: TRBV9; clone_size: .; j_call: TRBJ1-4; d_call: .; cdr3_aa: CASSAGSINEKLFF; cdr3_nt: TGTGCCAGCAGCGCCGGGAGTATCAATGAAAAACTGTTTTTT
v_call: TRBV9; clone_size: few; j_call: TRBJ2-7; d_call: .; cdr3_aa: CASSVRDGSYEQYF; cdr3_nt: TGTGCCAGCAGCGTACGGGACGGATCCTACGAGCAGTACTTC
v_call: TRBV19; clone_size: .; j_call: TRBJ1-2; d_call: .; cdr3_aa: CASSIGMAGYTF; cdr3_nt: TGTGCCAGTAGTATCGGGATGGCTGGCTACACCTTC
v_call: TRBV6-5; clone_size: .; j_call: TRBJ2-3; d_call: .; cdr3_aa: CASSWDSTDTQYF; cdr3_nt: TGTGCCAGCAGTTGGGACAGCACAGATACGCAGTATTTT
v_call: TRBV5-4; clone_size: .; j_call: TRBJ1-3; d_call: .; cdr3_aa: CASSLDPGNTIYF; cdr3_nt: TGTGCCAGCAGCTTGGATCCAGGAAACACCATATATTTT
v_call: TRBV27; clone_size: once; j_call: TRBJ1-1; d_call: TRBD1; cdr3_aa: CASSSGQANTEAFF; cdr3_nt: TGTGCCAGCAGTTCGGGACAGGCGAACACTGAAGCTTTCTTT
v_call: TRBV2; clone_size: few; j_call: TRBJ2-7; d_call: .; cdr3_aa: CASRSGYTYEQYF; cdr3_nt: TGTGCCAGCAGGAGTGGGTACACCTACGAGCAGTACTTC
v_call: TRBV5-1; clone_size: .; j_call: TRBJ2-2; d_call: .; cdr3_aa: CASSFGGPNTGELFF; cdr3_nt: TGCGCCAGCAGCTTCGGGGGGCCCAACACCGGGGAGCTGTTTTTT
v_call: TRBV28; clone_size: .; j_call: TRBJ2-3; d_call: TRBD2; cdr3_aa: CASSQEGLVMNTQYF; cdr3_nt: TGTGCCAGCAGTCAGGAGGGACTAGTCATGAATACGCAGTATTTT
v_call: TRBV30; clone_size: .; j_call: TRBJ1-3; d_call: TRBD1; cdr3_aa: CAWSALGQWVTGNTIYF; cdr3_nt: TGTGCCTGGAGTGCCCTGGGACAGTGGGTGACTGGAAACACCATATATTTT
v_call: TRBV11-2; clone_size: .; j_call: TRBJ2-2; d_call: .; cdr3_aa: CASSLEHGGELFF; cdr3_nt: TGTGCCAGCAGCTTAGAACACGGGGGGGAGCTGTTTTTT
v_call: TRBV5-1; clone_size: .; j_call: TRBJ1-1; d_call: .; cdr3_aa: CASGEMGNTEAFF; cdr3_nt: TGCGCCAGCGGTGAGATGGGGAACACTGAAGCTTTCTTT
v_call: TRBV7-6; clone_size: once; j_call: TRBJ2-7; d_call: TRBD2; cdr3_aa: CASSLGLANEQYF; cdr3_nt: TGTGCCAGCAGCCTGGGACTAGCCAACGAGCAGTACTTC
v_call: TRBV6-1; clone_size: .; j_call: TRBJ1-2; d_call: .; cdr3_aa: CASSNNRVGYTF; cdr3_nt: TGTGCCAGCAGTAATAACAGGGTCGGCTACACCTTC
v_call: TRBV28; clone_size: few; j_call: TRBJ1-5; d_call: .; cdr3_aa: CASSLAGQAQHF; cdr3_nt: TGTGCCAGCAGTTTAGCGGGGCAGGCCCAGCATTTT
v_call: TRBV9; clone_size: .; j_call: TRBJ2-1; d_call: TRBD1; cdr3_aa: CASSHPLSGTGGSDEQFF; cdr3_nt: TGTGCCAGCAGTCACCCCCTTTCCGGGACAGGGGGTAGCGATGAGCAGTTCTTC
v_call: TRBV11-3; clone_size: .; j_call: TRBJ2-1; d_call: .; cdr3_aa: CASSLAQGSGNEQFF; cdr3_nt: TGTGCCAGCAGCTTAGCACAGGGTAGCGGCAATGAGCAGTTCTTC
v_call: TRBV7-9; clone_size: .; j_call: TRBJ1-4; d_call: .; cdr3_aa: CASSPGSPTNEKLFF; cdr3_nt: TGTGCCAGCAGCCCCGGTAGTCCAACTAATGAAAAACTGTTTTTT
v_call: TRBV10-1; clone_size: .; j_call: TRBJ1-2; d_call: .; cdr3_aa: CASRLLGRGFYGYTF; cdr3_nt: TGCGCCAGCAGATTACTTGGCAGGGGATTCTATGGCTACACCTTC
v_call: TRBV19; clone_size: few; j_call: TRBJ2-3; d_call: TRBD2; cdr3_aa: CASSGTSADTQYF; cdr3_nt: TGTGCCAGTAGCGGGACTAGCGCAGATACGCAGTATTTT
v_call: TRBV5-1; clone_size: .; j_call: TRBJ2-7; d_call: TRBD1; cdr3_aa: CASSLATGGSYEQYF; cdr3_nt: TGCGCCAGCAGCTTGGCCACAGGGGGCAGCTACGAGCAGTACTTC
v_call: TRBV4-3; clone_size: .; j_call: TRBJ2-1; d_call: TRBD1; cdr3_aa: CASSRAGQGAYEQFF; cdr3_nt: TGCGCCAGCAGCCGAGCAGGACAGGGGGCTTATGAGCAGTTCTTC
v_call: TRBV7-9; clone_size: .; j_call: TRBJ2-1; d_call: .; cdr3_aa: CASSLREGISYNEQFF; cdr3_nt: TGTGCCAGCAGCTTACGAGAGGGGATTTCCTACAATGAGCAGTTCTTC
v_call: TRBV6-6; clone_size: once; j_call: TRBJ1-3; d_call: .; cdr3_aa: CASSYGGAGNTIYF; cdr3_nt: TGTGCCAGCAGTTACGGAGGAGCAGGAAACACCATATATTTT
v_call: TRBV13; clone_size: .; j_call: TRBJ2-7; d_call: .; cdr3_aa: CASSLGPTYEQYF; cdr3_nt: TGTGCCAGCAGCTTGGGGCCTACCTACGAGCAGTACTTC